The clone carrying this T cell receptor (beta chain) showed up just once. Its antigen is not known. This entry comes from a study of OX40 agonist ivuxolimab in advanced cancers. Whole-study context: Patients were given ivuxolimab, an antibody that agonizes OX40 (CD134). Cohort: more than 75% men, mean age approximately 60, aged about 20 to 90. Broader study findings: Still undetermined is the antigen specificity of the expanded peripheral T cells.

Sequenced by immunoSEQ multiplex PCR; TCRdb stores in-frame clones only, minus some. The sample lists about 96,000 clones, more than 80% seen once, with approximately 6.3% in the top ten. Trimming cost V 1 base and J 1 base, with 7 bases left between them. Looked up from germline, CDR1 is SGHNT and CDR2 is YENEEA. This CDR3 contains 15 residues. Autoimmune disease history or systemic immunosuppression was exclusionary. This receptor was obtained from an adult with an advanced solid tumor such as melanoma, head and neck, liver or kidney cancer. The rearrangement links TRBV11-3 to TRBJ2-2; either TRBD1 or TRBD2 may fit D (5 bases each). The input for sequencing was CD4+ or CD8+ T cells sorted from blood, taken in a trial of the OX40 agonist ivuxolimab. CDR3 in amino acids: CASSLGGMNTGELFF. The DNA of the CDR3 is TGTGCCAGCAGCTTAGGGGGGATGAACACCGGGGAGCTGTTTTTT.